The present T cell receptor beta chain was sequenced within a study of blood T cell repertoires in COVID-19. On the study more broadly: COVID-19 samples, acute and convalescent, were from the United States, Italy and Spain. From T cells, B-cell-depleted T cells, or PBMCs came the material, which was cDNA or gDNA.

CDR1 and CDR2 (germline): SGDLS, YYNGEE. This CDR3 region has 16 residues. V dropped 3 bases and J dropped 5; count of bases not matched to a gene: 10. Per the authors' pipeline: Amplifying reference gene primers gave estimates of nucleated cell counts. Clones were read by immunoSEQ multiplex PCR, and TCRdb kept only the in-frame ones, dropping some. For V, J and clone size, that table is used; D and trimming come from the DNA. Of about 59,000 clones in the sample, more than 60% are singletons; the top ten hold about 15%. The sequencing sample was made of peripheral blood. The chain joins TRBV9 to TRBJ2-2; 7 bases line up with TRBD1. The sequence was collected from a woman in her sixties or seventies with acute or convalescent COVID-19. This CDR3 is CASSGRRGLGTGELFF. Here the CDR3 DNA reads TGTGCCAGCAGCGGACGAAGGGGGCTGGGGACCGGGGAGCTGTTTTTT.